Listed below are T cell receptor beta chains from one sample, sequenced in a study of cytomegalovirus exposure and HLA in healthy donors. The protocol was immunoSEQ multiplex PCR, while the TCRdb copy is restricted to in-frame clones and leaves out a portion. The table includes 130,000 or so clones, 78% detected once. Input material: PBMCs. These receptors all stem from a female donor in good health and CMV-seronegative. The CDR3 runs from the conserved cysteine through the conserved F or W. D genes are given only for firm matches. Clone size is not always given. Where it is, it says once, few, many or a class for expanded clones.

size,D,V,CDR3
medium-sized,-,TRBV4-3,CASSQETAPSYEQYF
-,-,TRBV28,CASSSPGDPLQADTQYF
-,-,TRBV28,CASSSLEVQETQYF
-,-,TRBV28,CASSIQTPGQRGNTIYF
-,-,TRBV9,CASSPRGLGETQYF
-,TRBD2,TRBV30,CAWSSTSGRAQNEQFF
-,-,TRBV18,CASSPGEETQYF
few,TRBD1,TRBV7-3,CASSLEGTGVGEQYF
-,-,TRBV2,CASSRDTLYEQYF
-,TRBD1,TRBV28,CASSHSPDRAGANVLTF
few,TRBD1,TRBV5-4,CASSLGQGGVEQYF
-,-,TRBV28,CASAGPGNTEAFF
once,-,TRBV6-6,CASRDSDTGELFF
-,TRBD2,TRBV29-1,CSVERLAGGPNEQFF
-,-,TRBV6-4,CASSDRDTGELFF